This T cell receptor beta chain was sequenced during a study of identical twins. Study-wide points: Twin sharing of out-of-frame TCR alpha was underestimated by models in monozygotic pairs. Memory repertoires showed no such pattern, whereas abundant cord blood beta clonotypes carried fewer insertions. Researchers reported weaker excess twin sharing in beta out-of-frame sequences.

TCRdb ran MiXCR on the 5' RACE reads and lists one entry per CDR3 protein. This sample has 400,000 to 500,000 distinct CDR3 sequences, with around an eighth found just once. Note on this clonotype: Its antigen remains unknown.

This CDR3 has 15 amino acids. V was trimmed by 1 base and J by 5 bases, leaving 12 bases between them. The sample also formed part of further work on yellow fever vaccine responses in identical twins.

The sequencing sample was made of CD4+ T cells sorted from blood. The sequence was obtained from a woman aged 18-30 years in good health. This chain links TRBV12-3 or TRBV12-4 with TRBJ2-1; D tentatively reads TRBD1 or TRBD2 (6 bases each). CDR3 sequence: CASSLGGGGDNEQFF. The CDR3 bases are TGTGCCAGCAGTTTAGGAGGAGGGGGAGACAATGAGCAGTTCTTC.